The 5 T cell receptor beta chains below come from one sample, sequenced in a study of beta chain features in type 1 diabetes. Their recognized antigens are unknown. Every bit of the isolated RNA underwent reverse transcription, so sequencing read expressed TCRB transcripts. The table came from immunoSEQ multiplex PCR; TCRdb's copy has only in-frame clones and leaves some out. The table lists approximately 250,000 clones, roughly 16% of them singletons. Study-wide points: Shorter TCRB CDR3s, moderately but significantly so, were found in Type 1 diabetes patients in all four CD4+ subsets.

The sequenced sample was naive CD4+ T cells from blood. The source is a man under 40 with type 1 diabetes.

V usage is TRBV5-1 and J usage is TRBJ1-1; D call uncertain. The CDR3 spans 14 residues. The germline CDR1 and CDR2 sequences are SGHRS and YFSETQ. V dropped 0 bases and J dropped 1 base, with 7 bases sitting between them. CDR3 protein: CASSLVSQNTEAFF. CDR3 DNA: TGCGCCAGCAGCTTGGTGTCTCAGAACACTGAAGCTTTCTTT. Based on the CDR3 plus reference TRBV5-1 and TRBJ1-1, the full variable domain is KAGVTQTPRYLIKTRGQQVTLSCSPISGHRSVSWYQQTPGQGLQFLFEYFSETQRNKGNFPGRFSGRQFSNSRSEMNVSTLELGDSALYLCASSLVSQNTEAFFGQGTRLTVV.

CDR3: CASSVGGATQYF. As DNA, the CDR3 is TGTGCCAGCAGCGTAGGGGGGGCTACGCAGTATTTT. The chain recombines TRBV9 with TRBJ2-3; D possibly uses TRBD1 or TRBD2 (6 bases each). Germline assignment: CDR1 SGDLS and CDR2 YYNGEE. Trimming removed 0 bases at V and 8 bases at J, with 7 bases between. The CDR3 has 12 amino acids.

This clone occurred a few times. The chain couples TRBV5-1 to TRBJ1-4, with D possibly being TRBD1 (5 bases). Germline V lookup: CDR1 SGHRS, CDR2 YFSETQ. The CDR3 has 14 amino acids. Trimming left V 4 bases short and J 3 bases short, with 10 bases between. DNA of the CDR3: TGCGCCAGCAGCGAGCAGGGCCCTAATGAAAAACTGTTTTTT. It encodes CASSEQGPNEKLFF.

The rearrangement joins TRBV28 to TRBJ2-1; 11 bases fit TRBD1. Per germline, CDR1 MDHEN and CDR2 SYDVKM. Trimming at V came to 6 bases and at J to 12 bases, leaving 10 bases not matched to a gene. The CDR3 spans 14 residues. CDR3 DNA: TGTGCCAGCAGGGTCCCGGACAGGGGGCGCGGGCAGTTCTTC. Protein product: CASRVPDRGRGQFF.

This chain connects TRBV9 to TRBJ1-1, with D uncertain. The germline CDR1 and CDR2 sequences are SGDLS and YYNGEE. The CDR3 sequence is 11 residues long. Trimming removed 0 bases from V and 6 bases from J, with 3 bases in between. CDR3: CASSVEAEAFF. The CDR3 bases are TGTGCCAGCAGCGTAGAAGCTGAAGCTTTCTTT.